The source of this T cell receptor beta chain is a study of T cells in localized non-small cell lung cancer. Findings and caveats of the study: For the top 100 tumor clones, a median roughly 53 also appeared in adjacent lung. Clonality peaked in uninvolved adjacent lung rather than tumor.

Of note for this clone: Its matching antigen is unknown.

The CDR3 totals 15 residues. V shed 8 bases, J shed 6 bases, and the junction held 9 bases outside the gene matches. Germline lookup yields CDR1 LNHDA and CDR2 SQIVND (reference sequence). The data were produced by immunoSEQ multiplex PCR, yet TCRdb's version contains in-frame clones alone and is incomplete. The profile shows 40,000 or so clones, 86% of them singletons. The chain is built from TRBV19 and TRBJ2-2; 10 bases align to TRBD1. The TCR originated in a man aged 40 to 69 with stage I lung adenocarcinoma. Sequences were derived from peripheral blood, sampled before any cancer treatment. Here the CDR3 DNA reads TGTGCCAGTGGGGAGACAGGGGGCAGCCCCGGGGAGCTGTTTTTT. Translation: CASGETGGSPGELFF.